This T cell receptor (beta chain) was documented in a study of tumor-infiltrating lymphocytes in primary liver carcinoma. Regarding this clonotype: This may arise from a read error, as a much more abundant clone is one base away.

Germline V gene sequence: CDR1 SGHRS, CDR2 YFSETQ. This CDR3 has 14 amino acids. The blood RNA (from unsorted whole blood) was obtained, and germline DNA was also extracted. Reverse transcription of 450 to 500 ng total RNA with a constant-region primer produced TCR beta cDNA. Slightly modified ARM-PCR served as the procedure for the TCR beta libraries. These libraries came from three rounds of nested multiplex PCR. Use of TRBV1-TRBV30 forward primers with a C-beta reverse primer characterized the first two PCR rounds, which lasted ten to eleven cycles each. TCRdb processed the multiplex PCR reads anew with MiXCR; each CDR3 protein has one entry. The data contain just over 300,000 distinct CDR3 sequences, about 50% of them singletons.

The sequenced sample was peripheral blood. The receptor's source is a woman in her 30s with primary liver carcinoma and hepatitis B virus infection. V and J are TRBV5-1 and TRBJ1-4; the match to TRBD1 covers 8 bases. CDR3 nucleotides: TGCGCCAGCAGCTCGGGACAGGTGCGGGAAAAACTGCTTTTT. Translated, it gives CASSSGQVREKLLF. The whole variable domain, remainder taken from reference TRBV5-1 and TRBJ1-4, is KAGVTQTPRYLIKTRGQQVTLSCSPISGHRSVSWYQQTPGQGLQFLFEYFSETQRNKGNFPGRFSGRQFSNSRSEMNVSTLELGDSALYLCASSSGQVREKLLFGSGTQLSVL.